This T cell receptor beta chain was identified in a study of shared clonotypes between healthy human individuals. Turning to the study itself: Every donor yielded three CD4 naive, three CD4 memory, two CD8 naive and one CD8 memory plate. Study-level points and caveats: In contrast to clonotypes shared by all four donors, non-shared clonotypes had lower generation probabilities.

Data came from immunoSEQ multiplex PCR; TCRdb stores just in-frame clones and leaves some out. The sample includes around 2,000,000 clones, roughly 95% of them seen just once. Comments on this clone: Its specificity is unknown.

This CDR3 has 16 amino acids. CDR1 is MNHEY and CDR2 is SVGAGI in the germline V gene. V lost 4 bases to trimming and J lost 3 bases; unmatched junction nucleotides: 8. It was CD45RO-negative cells, positively selected for CCR7, that made up naive CD8 cells, with terminally differentiated effector memory CD45RA+ cells excluded. The TCR originated in a man aged 18 to 29 in good health. The material sequenced was naive CD8+ T cells sorted from blood. The chain couples TRBV6-5 to TRBJ2-3, with TRBD2 matching over 9 bases. CDR3 residues: CASSSYSGGPTDTQYF. CDR3 bases: TGTGCCAGCAGTTCCTATAGCGGGGGTCCGACAGATACGCAGTATTTT.